This T cell receptor beta chain stems from a study of a mutant IDH1 vaccine in newly diagnosed glioma. Whole-study context: Patients underwent eight vaccinations, which took place in weeks 1, 3, 5, 7, 11, 15, 19 and 23. Previous treatment comprised radiotherapy, temozolomide, or both, mostly both. Treated patients were roughly 62% male, approximately 38% female, mean age 40.4 years.

The time point was: week 5, during vaccination. Doses consisted of 300 ug of mutant IDH1 20-mer peptide each, paired with topical imiquimod. Astrocytomas found in donors were new, WHO grade 3 or 4, IDH1-mutant and ATRX-lost. Repertoires were generated with immunoSEQ multiplex PCR, while TCRdb's copy carries only in-frame clones and drops some. In the table there are approximately 60,000 clones, just under 90% of which are singletons. V lost 1 base and J lost 4, with 10 bases in between. The CDR3 extends over 15 amino acids. CDR1 and CDR2 (germline): MGHDK, SYGVNS. This clone is a singleton in its sample. Its antigen is not known.

This sequence joins TRBV25-1 and TRBJ1-4, with a tentative D call TRBD1 (6 bases). The clonotype comes from a woman between 40 and 50 years old with glioma. This specimen was PBMCs, taken from a glioma patient whose treatment included an IDH1 peptide vaccine. In DNA form, the CDR3 reads TGTGCCAGCAGTGAATCCGGGACAAGTAATGAAAAACTGTTTTTT. Its translation is CASSESGTSNEKLFF.